This TCR beta chain stems from a study of regulatory T cells in long-lasting Graves disease. Study-wide results and limits: It was in persistent disease that TRBV28, TRBJ1-2 and TRBJ2-5 were favored.

In regard to this clonotype: The antigen remains unidentified.

There are 17 residues in the CDR3. Per the germline V gene, CDR1 is DFQATT and CDR2 is SNEGSKA (reference sequence). Trimming removed 2 bases from V and 0 bases from J, with 17 bases in between. This sample's time point: newly diagnosed GD, antithyroid drugs for less than 3 months. Extracted RNA from PBMCs served as the source of the TCR library. Both iRepertoire HTBI primers and Arm-PCR of CDR3 regions were used to build the TCR beta libraries. Via MiXCR, TCRdb re-called the multiplex PCR reads, giving one row per CDR3 protein. Of about 440,000 distinct CDR3 sequences in the sample, around 15% were seen once. The same specimen was also included in a second study, on T cells in Graves' hyperthyroidism and ophthalmopathy. That paper notes: The primer set for the first-round RT-PCR of the TCR CDR3 was HTBI. Most clonotypes expanded in the thyroid (above 0.001) were also present in blood.

The TCR was taken from a woman aged 25-40 years with Graves disease. This sample comprised peripheral blood mononuclear cells (PBMCs), obtained at new diagnosis, from a patient treated with antithyroid drugs. V is TRBV20-1 and J is TRBJ2-1, with a tentative D call TRBD2 (6 bases). The DNA for the CDR3 is TGCAGTGCTAGAATGCTAGCGAACGCCCTCTCCTACAATGAGCAGTTCTTC. This translates into CSARMLANALSYNEQFF.